Below, one T cell receptor (beta chain) is given with its context. It was with 60 Vbeta and 13 Jbeta primers that the PCR ran. The table came from immunoSEQ multiplex PCR; TCRdb's copy has only in-frame clones and leaves some out. The data show about 83,000 clones, with 81% seen just once and approximately 1.9% held by the top ten. This sample was included in a study of cytomegalovirus exposure and HLA in healthy donors. CDR1 and CDR2 (germline): MDHEN, SYDVKM. This CDR3 has 10 residues. The germline V and J ends were trimmed by 6 bases and 8 bases, with 5 bases remaining between them. The V call is TRBV28, the J call TRBJ2-1; D is undetermined. The sample comprised PBMCs. The receptor was isolated from a woman younger than 45 in good health and CMV-seronegative. The chain's CDR3 is CASSLHEQFF. DNA for the CDR3: TGTGCCAGCAGCCTCCATGAGCAGTTCTTC.